A selection of T cell receptor beta chains follows, all from one sample in a study of beta chain features in type 1 diabetes. Only in-frame clones appear in the TCRdb table, and some are missing; sequencing was by immunoSEQ multiplex PCR. The sample carries 150,000 to 200,000 clones, roughly 9% recorded once. The sequencing sample was made of central memory CD4+ T cells from blood. The receptors shown here come from a woman between 18 and 30 years old in good health. CDR3s include the opening cysteine and the closing phenylalanine or tryptophan. Fields, in order: clone size, J gene, D gene, V gene, CDR3 length, CDR3 DNA, CDR3 protein. The D gene is left open where the match is weak. For some rows the clone size is stated as once, few or many, or as a class when expanded; others skip it.

NA TRBJ2-7 TRBD2 TRBV5-4 14 TGTGCCAGCAGCAAGAAAGGACTAGCCGACGAGCAGTACTTC CASSKKGLADEQYF
few TRBJ1-5 NA TRBV19 14 TGTGCCAGTAGTATAAGTCAGGGAGGAAGGCCCCAGCATTTT CASSISQGGRPQHF
few TRBJ1-2 TRBD1 TRBV2 12 TGTGCCAGCAGTTCGGACAGGCACGGCTACACCTTC CASSSDRHGYTF
NA TRBJ2-5 TRBD2 TRBV7-6 14 TGTGCCGTTGCGGGAGGGCCGGTTCAAGAGACCCAGTACTTC CAVAGGPVQETQYF
few TRBJ2-1 NA TRBV11-2 13 TGTGCCAGCAGCTTAAATCAGGTCAATGAGCAGTTCTTC CASSLNQVNEQFF
NA TRBJ1-1 NA TRBV2 14 TGTGCCAGCAGTGATCAGGGAATAAACACTGAAGCTTTCTTT CASSDQGINTEAFF
NA TRBJ1-2 NA TRBV18 13 TGTGCCAGCTCACCGGGCCCCAGGGTTGGCTACACCTTC CASSPGPRVGYTF
NA TRBJ2-5 TRBD1 TRBV11-2 16 TGTGCCAGCAGCTTAGAAGGGACAGGGAAACAAGAGACCCAGTACTTC CASSLEGTGKQETQYF
few TRBJ1-6 TRBD1 TRBV5-1 13 TGCGCCAGCAGCAGACAGGGAAATTCACCCCTCCACTTT CASSRQGNSPLHF
few TRBJ2-5 TRBD2 TRBV9 15 TGTGCCAGCAGCAATAGCGGGGGGTCCGAAGAGACCCAGTACTTC CASSNSGGSEETQYF
few TRBJ2-3 NA TRBV5-1 15 TGCGCCAGCACCCGTGAGGCATACGGCACAGATACGCAGTATTTT CASTREAYGTDTQYF
NA TRBJ2-7 NA TRBV4-3 16 TGCGCCAGCAGCCGCCAGTTCGGACAGAGCTCCTACGAGCAGTACTTC CASSRQFGQSSYEQYF
many TRBJ2-7 TRBD2 TRBV5-4 15 TGTGCCAGCAGCTTGATGGCTAGCGGGGCCATCGAGCAGTACTTC CASSLMASGAIEQYF
few TRBJ2-5 NA TRBV5-6 13 TGTGCCAGCAGCCGGCGGCAAGGAGAGACCCAGTACTTC CASSRRQGETQYF
NA TRBJ2-1 TRBD2 TRBV9 15 TGTGCCAGCAGCGTAGAAGGGACTAGCTATAATGAGCAGTTCTTC CASSVEGTSYNEQFF
many TRBJ1-5 NA TRBV30 15 TGTGCCTGGAGTGTCGGCAGGGGAAACAATCAGCCCCAGCATTTT CAWSVGRGNNQPQHF
few TRBJ2-5 TRBD2 TRBV5-1 15 TGCGCCAGCAGCTTGGGACTAGCGGGACGAGAGACCCAGTACTTC CASSLGLAGRETQYF
NA TRBJ1-1 TRBD1 TRBV30 13 TGTGCCTGGTCGGAGGGGGCGGACACTGAAGCTTTCTTT CAWSEGADTEAFF
few TRBJ1-2 NA TRBV29-1 13 TGCAGCGTTGAAGAAGTCAGGTTCTATGGCTACACCTTC CSVEEVRFYGYTF
few TRBJ2-7 NA TRBV30 12 TGTGCCTGGAGTTCGGCGGGGTACGAGCAGTACTTC CAWSSAGYEQYF
few TRBJ2-1 TRBD2 TRBV30 14 TGTGCCGGGGCCGGGACTAGGAACTACAATGAGCAGTTCTTC CAGAGTRNYNEQFF
few TRBJ2-1 NA TRBV20-1 10 TGCAGCCCCTGGCACAATGAGCAGTTCTTC CSPWHNEQFF
few TRBJ2-1 TRBD2 TRBV6-5 15 TGTGCCAGCACCTCGACTAGCGGGAGGGCCAGTGAGCAGTTCTTC CASTSTSGRASEQFF
NA TRBJ1-4 NA TRBV7-9 13 TGTGCCAGCAGCCCACAGGTTAATGAAAAACTGTTTTTT CASSPQVNEKLFF
few TRBJ2-7 TRBD1 TRBV2 14 TGTGCCAGCGTAGCCGGGACAGGGGTCTACGAGCAGTACTTC CASVAGTGVYEQYF
NA TRBJ1-2 NA TRBV6-1 13 TGTGCCAGCAGGCAGGGCCTCCTTTATGGCTACACCTTC CASRQGLLYGYTF
NA TRBJ1-1 TRBD1 TRBV4-2 13 TGTGCCAGCAGCCACAGACAGGGCACTGAAGCTTTCTTT CASSHRQGTEAFF
few TRBJ2-3 TRBD1 TRBV7-3 14 TGTGCCAGCAAAGCCGGGACAGGGGCAGATACGCAGTATTTT CASKAGTGADTQYF
few TRBJ2-5 NA TRBV29-1 13 TGCAGCGTTACCCCGGGAGCTCAGGAGACCCAGTACTTC CSVTPGAQETQYF
NA TRBJ2-5 TRBD1 TRBV5-8 15 TGTGCCAGCAGCACCCCTACAGGGGCCCAAGAGACCCAGTACTTC CASSTPTGAQETQYF
NA TRBJ1-5 TRBD1 TRBV27 17 TGTGCCAGCAGTTTATCGGTTGGACAGGGGAGCAATCAGCCCCAGCATTTT CASSLSVGQGSNQPQHF
NA TRBJ1-1 NA TRBV29-1 12 TGCAGCGTACTGGGGCCCAACACTGAAGCTTTCTTT CSVLGPNTEAFF
NA TRBJ2-7 TRBD2 TRBV7-2 17 TGTGCCAGCAGCCTCGGACTAGCGGGAGGGAAATTCTACGAGCAGTACTTC CASSLGLAGGKFYEQYF
NA TRBJ2-7 TRBD1 TRBV2 14 TGTGCCAGCAGCCGGGACAGTGCTACCTACGAGCAGTACTTC CASSRDSATYEQYF
NA TRBJ1-4 TRBD1 TRBV4-1 16 TGCGCCAGCAGCCAAGCAAAGGACAGGGTGTATGAAAAACTGTTTTTT CASSQAKDRVYEKLFF
NA TRBJ2-2 NA TRBV2 14 TGTGCCAGCATCGCGGCGGAGAACACCGGGGAGCTGTTTTTT CASIAAENTGELFF
NA TRBJ1-6 NA TRBV4-3 16 TGCGCCAGCAGCCGGGGAGCGGTGAACCCTGAGTCACCCCTCCACTTT CASSRGAVNPESPLHF
few TRBJ1-2 NA TRBV21-1 14 TGTGCCAGCAGCTGGGCAGGGGCCGACTATGGCTACACCTTC CASSWAGADYGYTF